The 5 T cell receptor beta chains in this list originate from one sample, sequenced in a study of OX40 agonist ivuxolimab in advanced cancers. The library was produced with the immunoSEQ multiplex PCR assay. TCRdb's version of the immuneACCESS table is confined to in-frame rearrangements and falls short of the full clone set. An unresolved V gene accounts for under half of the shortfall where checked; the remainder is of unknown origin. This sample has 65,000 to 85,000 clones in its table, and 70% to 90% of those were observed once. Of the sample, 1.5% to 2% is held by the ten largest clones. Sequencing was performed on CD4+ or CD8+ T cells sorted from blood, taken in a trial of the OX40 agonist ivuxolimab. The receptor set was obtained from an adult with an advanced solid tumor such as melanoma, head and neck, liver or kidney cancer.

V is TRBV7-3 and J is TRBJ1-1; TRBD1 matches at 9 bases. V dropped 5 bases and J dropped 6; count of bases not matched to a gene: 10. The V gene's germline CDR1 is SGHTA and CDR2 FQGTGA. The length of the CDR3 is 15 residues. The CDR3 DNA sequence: TGTGCCAGCAGCCCCCTAGGGACAGGGCGTTCTGAAGCTTTCTTT. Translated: CASSPLGTGRSEAFF. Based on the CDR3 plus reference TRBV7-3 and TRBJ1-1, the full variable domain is GAGVSQTPSNKVTEKGKYVELRCDPISGHTALYWYRQSLGQGPEFLIYFQGTGAADDSGLPNDRFFAVRPEGSVSTLKIQRTERGDSAVYLCASSPLGTGRSEAFFGQGTRLTVV.

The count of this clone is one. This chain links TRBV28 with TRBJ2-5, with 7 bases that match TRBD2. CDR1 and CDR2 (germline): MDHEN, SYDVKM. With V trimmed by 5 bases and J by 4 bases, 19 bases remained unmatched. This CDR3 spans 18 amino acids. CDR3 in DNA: TGTGCCAGCAGTGTTATCCAGTCCTCCTCGGGGGGAAGAGAGACCCAGTACTTC. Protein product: CASSVIQSSSGGRETQYF.

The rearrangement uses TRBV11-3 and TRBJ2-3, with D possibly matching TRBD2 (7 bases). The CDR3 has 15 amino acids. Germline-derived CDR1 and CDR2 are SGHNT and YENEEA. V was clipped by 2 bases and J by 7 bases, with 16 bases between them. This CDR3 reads CASSLRGGAVNTQYF. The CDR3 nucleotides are TGTGCCAGCAGCTTAAGGGGGGGGGCCGTGAATACGCAGTATTTT.

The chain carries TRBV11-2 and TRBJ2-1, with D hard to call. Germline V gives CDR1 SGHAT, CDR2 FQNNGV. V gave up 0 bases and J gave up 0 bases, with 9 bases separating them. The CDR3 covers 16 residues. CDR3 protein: CASSLESLSSYNEQFF. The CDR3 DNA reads TGTGCCAGCAGCTTAGAGTCCCTGTCCTCCTACAATGAGCAGTTCTTC.

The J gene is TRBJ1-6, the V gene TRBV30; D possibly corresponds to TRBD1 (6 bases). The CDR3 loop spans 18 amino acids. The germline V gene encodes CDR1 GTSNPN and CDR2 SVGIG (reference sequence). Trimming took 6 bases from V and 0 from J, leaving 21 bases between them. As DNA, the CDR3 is TGTGCCTGCCCTATTAGGGGGGGCAGCACCTCCTATAATTCACCCCTCCACTTT. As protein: CACPIRGGSTSYNSPLHF.